This TCR beta chain was captured by sequencing in a study of T cell repertoires in cytomegalovirus infection. Study information: Public signatures in TCR beta pointed to CMV infection and matching HLA type.

This clonotype was observed a few times. Its antigen is currently unknown. Study-level points and caveats: The study identified carriers of CMV plus the relevant HLA from cumulative public TCR beta family frequency. In two of eight donors, the top clonotype was HLA-C-restricted CMV-specific.

From the reads, TCRdb called clonotypes with MiXCR, one entry per CDR3 protein. Of approximately 180,000 distinct CDR3 sequences in the sample, approximately 19% were seen once. The sequence was collected from a human donor in good health (CMV status not recorded). Some clones in this sample may be carry-over from other donors' samples. Sequenced sample: PBMCs.

The CDR3 nucleotides read TGTGCCAGCAGTTTCGGGACAGGGGTTGGCTACACCTTC. Amino acid sequence: CASSFGTGVGYTF. The chain combines TRBV27 with TRBJ1-2, with 10 bases that match TRBD1. Trimming took 3 bases from V and 7 from J; bases not matched to a gene: 2. There are 13 residues in the CDR3. Germline V gene lookup returns CDR1 MNHEY and CDR2 SMNVEV (reference sequence).